This entry concerns a single TCR beta chain. The target antigen is unknown. These data belong to a study of cytomegalovirus exposure and HLA in healthy donors. Study background: The same platform was used for the 130 or so validation repertoires and the roughly 670 first-cohort repertoires, a later analysis reported.

Produced via immunoSEQ multiplex PCR; TCRdb's table is partial and in-frame only. The profile shows under 200,000 clones, roughly 96% of them singletons. Study-wide results and caveats: TCR beta chains numbering more than 150 were designated cytomegalovirus-associated. Most TCR sequences were rare, but some public TCRs occurred in many donors.

While the first cohort had hundreds of subjects, the donors belonged to the separate validation cohort of 100 to 150 subjects. The CDR3 has 14 amino acids. Germline CDR1 reads ENHRY; CDR2 reads SYGVKD. V gave up 11 bases and J gave up 4 bases, with 20 bases separating them. This sequence originates from a woman aged 18-35 years in good health and CMV-seronegative. The chain carries TRBV10-3 and TRBJ1-2; TRBD1 is a possible D gene (5 bases). Sequencing used PBMCs. The CDR3 DNA reads TGTGCCTCGAGGTCGGGGGAGTCGTCCTATGGCTACACCTTC. This codes for CASRSGESSYGYTF.